Only a few counts were recorded for the clone carrying this T cell receptor (beta chain). The antigen remains unidentified. The junction departs from the called germline gene at one end, perhaps through a read error. Researchers prepared the TCRbeta library using unique molecular identifiers, the study reports. TCRdb re-called the PCR reads with MiXCR, one entry per CDR3 protein. In the table there are about 250,000 distinct CDR3 sequences, around 25% of which are singletons. The sample originates from a study of T-cell reconstitution after alpha-beta-depleted transplantation in children. The germline gives CDR1 SGHDT, CDR2 YYEEEE. CDR3 length: 15 amino acids. Overall study findings and caveats: In some patients, recipient T cells and intrathymic progenitors surviving conditioning explained high day-60 diversity. Where alpha-beta T cells came from about two months after transplant was reportedly several hundred expanded graft clones. Newly made T cells mostly supplied T-cell counts and diversity one year after transplant.

The sequence came from a female patient aged 2-9 years who had a stem cell transplant for congenital amegakaryocytic thrombocytopenia, so the T cells may come from the graft donor. V and J are TRBV5-6 and TRBJ2-7; tentatively, D is TRBD2 (6 bases). The starting material was PBMCs, mostly from graft donor cells, obtained 360 days after TCRalphabeta/CD19-depleted stem cell transplant. In DNA, the CDR3 is TGTGCCAGCAGCTTGGGGCTTCCTAGTAGCGGTACGGACCACTTC. This translates into CASSLGLPSSGTDHF.